Ten or more counts support the clone carrying this T cell receptor (beta chain). Its antigen is currently unknown. TCRdb re-called the 5' RACE reads through MiXCR, storing one row per CDR3 protein. In the table there are a few hundred thousand distinct CDR3 sequences, around 6.8% of which are singletons. This sample is drawn from a study of T cells after yellow fever vaccination. General study results and limits: FACS-sorted repertoires could contain abundant clonotypes contaminating from the bulk population.

Germline lookup yields CDR1 SNHLY and CDR2 FYNNEI. This CDR3 is 12 amino acids long. V lost 5 bases and J 6 bases, leaving 7 bases between the germline ends. The sequencing used PBMCs, collected 45 days after the first yellow fever vaccination. The rearrangement links TRBV2 to TRBJ2-2; D not certain. The TCR was taken from a man younger than 35 who received the YFV17D yellow fever vaccine. The DNA of the CDR3 is TGTGCCAGCAGTTACGTCCCCGGGGAGCTGTTTTTT. Protein product: CASSYVPGELFF.